This is a list of T cell receptor beta chains from one sample in a study of blood T cell repertoires in COVID-19. Sequencing used immunoSEQ multiplex PCR; TCRdb keeps in-frame clones, though not all of them. The sample comprises 110,000 to 150,000 clones, approximately 88% of which are singletons, and under 5.5% rests with the top ten. Sequenced sample: PBMCs or T cells enriched from blood (not recorded which). These receptors came from a man between 35 and 55 years old with acute COVID-19. The CDR3 runs from the conserved cysteine through the conserved F or W. A D gene is named only where the DNA matches it firmly. Only some rows state a clone size, as once, few, many or a class for expanded clones.

CASSRTANYGYTF | TGTGCCAGCAGCCGGACAGCAAACTATGGCTACACCTTC | TRBJ1-2 | NA | NA | TRBV11-2
CASSLAGRDSMNTEAFF | TGCGCCAGCAGCTTGGCGGGTAGGGACTCCATGAACACTGAAGCTTTCTTT | TRBJ1-1 | NA | NA | TRBV5-1
CASSQDSGTETQYF | TGTGCCAGCAGCCAAGATAGCGGGACAGAGACCCAGTACTTC | TRBJ2-5 | NA | TRBD2 | TRBV3-1/TRBV3-2
CASTSGGTETYEQYF | TGTGCCAGCACTTCAGGCGGGACAGAGACCTACGAGCAGTACTTC | TRBJ2-7 | NA | NA | TRBV6-6
CATSDFRGSSYNEQFF | TGTGCCACCAGTGACTTCAGGGGGAGCTCCTACAATGAGCAGTTCTTC | TRBJ2-1 | NA | TRBD1 | TRBV24-1
CASSLNSGGMYEQYF | TGCGCCAGCAGCTTGAATAGCGGGGGGATGTACGAGCAGTACTTC | TRBJ2-7 | NA | TRBD2 | TRBV5-1
CSGPFLTEAFF | TGCAGTGGTCCTTTCCTCACTGAAGCTTTCTTT | TRBJ1-1 | once | NA | TRBV20-1
CASSQGTNEKLFF | TGTGCCAGCAGTCAGGGAACTAATGAAAAACTGTTTTTT | TRBJ1-4 | NA | NA | TRBV11-3
CASRAHRVRGYDNQPQHF | TGTGCCAGCAGAGCCCACAGGGTGAGAGGGTACGACAATCAGCCCCAGCATTTT | TRBJ1-5 | once | NA | TRBV27
CASSARRLGTSGKETQYF | TGCGCCAGCAGCGCACGCCGACTAGGGACTAGCGGGAAAGAGACCCAGTACTTC | TRBJ2-5 | few | TRBD2 | TRBV5-1
CASHIGAEDTEAFF | TGTGCCAGTCACATAGGGGCAGAGGACACTGAAGCTTTCTTT | TRBJ1-1 | NA | NA | TRBV7-2
CASSSFPGHLNTEAFF | TGTGCCAGCAGCTCCTTCCCGGGACACTTGAACACTGAAGCTTTCTTT | TRBJ1-1 | NA | NA | TRBV5-6
CASSPTGEPMNTEAFF | TGTGCCAGCAGTCCTACAGGGGAACCTATGAACACTGAAGCTTTCTTT | TRBJ1-1 | NA | TRBD1 | TRBV28
CASSDQTGVGNQPQHF | TGTGCCAGCAGTGACCAGACAGGGGTCGGCAATCAGCCCCAGCATTTT | TRBJ1-5 | NA | TRBD1 | TRBV2
CASSLDGGPEEQYF | TGTGCCAGCAGCTTAGACGGCGGGCCGGAGGAGCAGTACTTC | TRBJ2-7 | NA | NA | TRBV7-9
CASSVGSDTEAFF | TGTGCCAGCAGCGTAGGCTCGGACACTGAAGCTTTCTTT | TRBJ1-1 | NA | NA | TRBV9
CATSDPGVGYTF | TGTGCCACCAGTGACCCAGGGGTAGGCTACACCTTC | TRBJ1-2 | NA | NA | TRBV24-1
CASSPLLAGFYNEQFF | TGTGCCAGCTCACCCCTGCTAGCGGGGTTTTACAATGAGCAGTTCTTC | TRBJ2-1 | once | TRBD2 | TRBV18
CASSSTGVGELFF | TGTGCCAGCAGCTCGACAGGGGTTGGGGAGCTGTTTTTT | TRBJ2-2 | NA | TRBD1 | TRBV7-2
CASSQFGEGWSRSSEAFF | TGTGCCAGCAGCCAATTTGGGGAGGGATGGTCCCGAAGCTCTGAAGCTTTCTTT | TRBJ1-1 | NA | NA | TRBV7-6
CASSRLFRGQGQRDQPQHF | TGTGCCAGCAGTCGTTTATTCCGGGGACAGGGGCAGAGAGATCAGCCCCAGCATTTT | TRBJ1-5 | NA | TRBD1 | TRBV28
CSVEGLAGGLGTQYF | TGCAGCGTTGAAGGGTTAGCGGGGGGCCTGGGTACGCAGTATTTT | TRBJ2-3 | NA | TRBD2 | TRBV29-1